The 14 T cell receptor beta chains in this list originate from one sample, sequenced in a study of blood T cell repertoires in COVID-19. TCRdb's table, derived via immunoSEQ multiplex PCR, lists solely in-frame clones and lacks some. Of under 150,000 clones listed, around 85% are singletons. The specimen sequenced was peripheral blood. Receptors were obtained from a human donor in a cohort sampled during active COVID-19.

This chain uses TRBV11-2 with TRBJ2-2; 8 bases are shared with TRBD1. J gave up 0 bases and V 5 bases, and 8 bases lay outside the gene matches. The CDR3 totals 17 residues. The germline V gene has CDR1 SGHAT and CDR2 FQNNGV. For the CDR3, the DNA is TGTGCCAGCAGCCTCGGGACAGGAAACGCGAACACCGGGGAGCTGTTTTTT. It translates to CASSLGTGNANTGELFF.

This sequence joins TRBV25-1 and TRBJ2-1; TRBD1 is a possible D gene (6 bases). The germline CDR1 and CDR2 sequences are MGHDK and SYGVNS. V gave up 4 bases and J gave up 8 bases, with 15 bases separating them. CDR3 length: 14 amino acids. The CDR3 nucleotides are TGTGCCAGCAGTGCATACAGGGATACGGATGAGCAGTTCTTC. Amino acids: CASSAYRDTDEQFF.

CDR3 residues: CASSADSTSYNEQFF. For the CDR3, the DNA is TGTGCCAGCAGCGCCGACAGCACCTCCTACAATGAGCAGTTCTTC. This chain uses TRBV9 with TRBJ2-1; tentatively, D is TRBD1 (5 bases). V lost 3 bases and J 0 bases, leaving 10 bases between the germline ends. There are 15 residues in the CDR3. From germline, CDR1 is SGDLS and CDR2 YYNGEE.

The rearrangement joins TRBV28 to TRBJ1-1; 8 bases map to TRBD1. V lost 3 bases to trimming and J lost 4 bases; unmatched junction nucleotides: 4. Germline V gene lookup returns CDR1 MDHEN and CDR2 SYDVKM. The CDR3 totals 14 residues. This CDR3 reads CASSFRGLGTEAFF. CDR3 nucleotides: TGTGCCAGCAGTTTCAGGGGGCTAGGCACTGAAGCTTTCTTT.

As regards this clone: Other DNA variants within this sample encode the same CDR3. The J gene is TRBJ2-1, the V gene TRBV11-2; a possible D gene is TRBD2 (6 bases). The germline V gene encodes CDR1 SGHAT and CDR2 FQNNGV. The CDR3 contains 14 residues. Trimming stripped 1 base from V and 2 bases from J, with 6 bases between. DNA for the CDR3: TGTGCCAGCAGCTTAGGCGGGACCTACAATGAGCAGTTCTTC. It encodes CASSLGGTYNEQFF.

The chain joins TRBV5-4 to TRBJ2-1; possibly TRBD2 for D (6 bases). The CDR3 covers 19 residues. The germline CDR1 and CDR2 sequences are SGHNT and YYREEE (reference sequence). The germline V and J ends were trimmed by 1 base and 1 base, with 21 bases remaining between them. CDR3 nucleotide sequence: TGTGCCAGCAGCTTGCCGGGAGCCTCGTTTGGACGATCCTACAATGAGCAGTTCTTC. Translation gives CASSLPGASFGRSYNEQFF.

This clone was counted between two and nine times. V is TRBV6-5 and J is TRBJ1-2; unclear D gene. Looked up from germline, CDR1 is MNHEY and CDR2 is SVGAGI. CDR3 length equals 15 residues. The V end was cut by 0 bases, the J end by 0 bases, with 8 bases between. The CDR3 DNA reads as TGTGCCAGCAGTTACTCGAGGGCAGCTAACTATGGCTACACCTTC. Translation gives CASSYSRAANYGYTF.

This clone has more than one count but fewer than ten. The chain joins TRBV5-1 to TRBJ1-2; 7 bases match TRBD1. The CDR3 is made up of 15 amino acids. From germline, CDR1 is SGHRS and CDR2 YFSETQ. Unmatched junction bases numbered 4, after V lost 0 bases and J lost 2 bases. CDR3 sequence: CASSLESGQNYGYTF. The CDR3 DNA sequence: TGCGCCAGCAGCTTGGAGTCGGGACAGAACTATGGCTACACCTTC.

The chain uses TRBV19 and TRBJ1-2; 8 bases fit TRBD1. From germline, CDR1 is LNHDA and CDR2 SQIVND (reference sequence). J lost 4 bases, V lost 7 bases, and 8 bases had no gene match. The CDR3 is 14 residues long. For the CDR3, the DNA is TGTGCCAGTAAAAGGGCGGACAGGGTCTATGGCTACACCTTC. Its translation: CASKRADRVYGYTF.

This chain joins TRBV27 and TRBJ2-3, with a weak D call TRBD2 (5 bases). Germline V lookup: CDR1 MNHEY, CDR2 SMNVEV (reference sequence). CDR3 length: 11 residues. V lost 5 bases and J lost 6, with 6 bases in between. The CDR3 sequence: CASSPGDTQYF. The CDR3 DNA reads as TGTGCCAGCAGTCCGGGGGATACGCAGTATTTT.

The chain's CDR3 is CASSIGAGSSGNTIYF. For the CDR3, the DNA is TGTGCCAGCAGCATAGGGGCCGGGAGCTCTGGAAACACCATATATTTT. This chain uses TRBV5-4 with TRBJ1-3; perhaps TRBD1 as D (5 bases). Germline V gene data show CDR1 as SGHNT and CDR2 as YYREEE (reference sequence). The germline V and J ends were trimmed by 4 bases and 0 bases, with 14 bases remaining between them. This CDR3 has 16 amino acids.

This clone has just a few counts. The chain has TRBV5-1 and TRBJ1-6, with D perhaps matching TRBD1 (5 bases). The germline gives CDR1 SGHRS, CDR2 YFSETQ. CDR3 length: 13 amino acids. The V gene lost 9 bases and the J gene lost 7 bases, with 14 bases spanning the gap. The CDR3 DNA follows: TGCGCCACCGGAGTGGGGCTAAATTCACCCCTCCACTTT. Amino acids: CATGVGLNSPLHF.

The chain employs TRBV30 and TRBJ2-2, with TRBD1 matching 7 bases. Losses at the gene ends were 5 bases for V and 4 bases for J; bases not matched to a gene: 10. Per the germline V gene, CDR1 is GTSNPN and CDR2 is SVGIG (reference sequence). The CDR3 has 15 amino acids. CDR3 sequence: CAWEKGGAGTGELFF. The CDR3 DNA follows: TGTGCCTGGGAGAAAGGGGGCGCCGGCACCGGGGAGCTGTTTTTT.

The chain joins TRBV2 to TRBJ1-1; 7 positions agree with TRBD1. After removal of 6 bases from V and 0 bases from J, the junction contained 4 bases not matched to a gene. Germline CDR1 is SNHLY and CDR2 is FYNNEI. The CDR3 runs to 14 residues. The CDR3 DNA follows: TGTGCCAGCAGAGTACAGGGGATGAACACTGAAGCTTTCTTT. Translated: CASRVQGMNTEAFF.